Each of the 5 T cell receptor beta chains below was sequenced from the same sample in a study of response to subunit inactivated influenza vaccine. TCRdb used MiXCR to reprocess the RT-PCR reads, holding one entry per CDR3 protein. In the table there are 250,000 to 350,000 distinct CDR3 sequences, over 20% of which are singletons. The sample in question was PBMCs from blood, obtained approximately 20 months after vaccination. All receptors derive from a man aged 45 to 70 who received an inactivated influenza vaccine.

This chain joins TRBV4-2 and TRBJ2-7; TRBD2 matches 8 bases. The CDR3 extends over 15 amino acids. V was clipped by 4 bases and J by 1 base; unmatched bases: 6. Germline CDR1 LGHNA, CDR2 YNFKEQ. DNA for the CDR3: TGTGCCAGCAGCCTGACTAGCGACCCTTCCTACGAGCAGTACTTC. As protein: CASSLTSDPSYEQYF.

DNA of the CDR3: TGTGCCAGCAGCCAATGGACAGGGTGGCAAGAGACCCAGTACTTC. Protein: CASSQWTGWQETQYF. The chain carries TRBV14 and TRBJ2-5; 8 bases match TRBD1. Germline CDR1 SGHDN, CDR2 FVKESK. This CDR3 is 15 amino acids long. J gave up 2 bases and V 2 bases, and 4 bases lay outside the gene matches.

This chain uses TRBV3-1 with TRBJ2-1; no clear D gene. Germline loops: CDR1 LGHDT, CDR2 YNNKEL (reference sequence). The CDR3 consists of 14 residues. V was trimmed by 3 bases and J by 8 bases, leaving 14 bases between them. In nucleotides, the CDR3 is TGTGCCAGCAGCCAGGCGGCCGCTGGGGATGAGCAGTTCTTC. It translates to CASSQAAAGDEQFF.

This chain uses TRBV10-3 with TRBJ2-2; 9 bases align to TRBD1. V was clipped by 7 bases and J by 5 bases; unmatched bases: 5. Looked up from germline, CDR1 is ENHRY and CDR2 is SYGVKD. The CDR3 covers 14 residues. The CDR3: CAIKVTGGTGELFF. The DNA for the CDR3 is TGTGCCATCAAAGTGACAGGGGGGACCGGGGAGCTGTTTTTT.

The DNA of the CDR3 is TGTGCCAGCAGCTTAGCTCAGGGCCACGAGCAGTACTTC. Protein sequence: CASSLAQGHEQYF. The chain is built from TRBV7-2 and TRBJ2-7; D might be TRBD1 (5 bases). CDR1 is SGHTA and CDR2 is FQGNSA in the germline V gene. With 0 bases removed from V and 5 bases from J, the gap between germline ends came to 8 bases. The CDR3 loop spans 13 amino acids.